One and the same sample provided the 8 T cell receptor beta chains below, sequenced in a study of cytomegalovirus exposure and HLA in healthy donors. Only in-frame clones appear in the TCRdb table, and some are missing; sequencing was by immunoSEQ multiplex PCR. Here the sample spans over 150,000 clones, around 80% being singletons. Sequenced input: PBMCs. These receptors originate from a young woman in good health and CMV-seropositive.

CDR3 coding DNA: TGTGCCAGCAGTCCACTACGAGAGACAGATACGCAGTATTTT. Its translation: CASSPLRETDTQYF. The J gene is TRBJ2-3, the V gene TRBV6-1; the D is unclear. Trimming took 5 bases from V and 3 from J, leaving 12 bases between them. The CDR3 is 14 amino acids. CDR1 and CDR2 from the germline V gene are MNHNS and SASEGT.

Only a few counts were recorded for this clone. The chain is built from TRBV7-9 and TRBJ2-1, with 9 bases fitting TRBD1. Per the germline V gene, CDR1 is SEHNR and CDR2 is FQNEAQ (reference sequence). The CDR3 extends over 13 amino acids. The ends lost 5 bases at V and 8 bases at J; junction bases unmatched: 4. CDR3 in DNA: TGTGCCAGCAGCGCGCGACAGGGGGATGAGCAGTTCTTC. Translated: CASSARQGDEQFF.

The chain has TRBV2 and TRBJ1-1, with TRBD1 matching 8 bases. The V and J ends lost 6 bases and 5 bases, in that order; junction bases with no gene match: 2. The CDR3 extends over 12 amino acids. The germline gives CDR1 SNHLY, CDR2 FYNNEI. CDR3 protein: CASRQGGTEAFF. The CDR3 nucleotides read TGTGCCAGCAGACAGGGGGGGACTGAAGCTTTCTTT.

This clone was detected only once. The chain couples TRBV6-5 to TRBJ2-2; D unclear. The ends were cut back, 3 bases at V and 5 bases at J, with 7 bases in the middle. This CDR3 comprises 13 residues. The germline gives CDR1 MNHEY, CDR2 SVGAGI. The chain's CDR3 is CASSYQVTGELFF. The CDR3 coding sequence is TGTGCCAGCAGTTATCAGGTGACCGGGGAGCTGTTTTTT.

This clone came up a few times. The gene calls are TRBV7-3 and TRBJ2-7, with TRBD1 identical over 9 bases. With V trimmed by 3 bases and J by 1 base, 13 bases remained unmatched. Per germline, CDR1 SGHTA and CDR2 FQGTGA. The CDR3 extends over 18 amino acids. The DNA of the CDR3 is TGTGCCAGCAGCTTTCCGGGACAGGGAAAGGAGAGTTCCTACGAGCAGTACTTC. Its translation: CASSFPGQGKESSYEQYF.

The CDR3 bases are TGTGCCAGCAGTCAGAGCGGGAGAGTCACAGATACGCAGTATTTT. Its protein product is CASSQSGRVTDTQYF. The chain combines TRBV6-5 with TRBJ2-3; 8 bases are shared with TRBD2. The V gene end was trimmed by 5 bases and the J gene end by 2 bases; junction bases not matched to a gene: 6. Germline CDR1 is MNHEY and CDR2 is SVGAGI. CDR3 size: 15 residues.

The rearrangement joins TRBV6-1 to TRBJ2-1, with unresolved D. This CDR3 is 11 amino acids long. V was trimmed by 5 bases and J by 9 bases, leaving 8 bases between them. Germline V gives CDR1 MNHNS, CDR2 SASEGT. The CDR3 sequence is CASSNIPEQFF. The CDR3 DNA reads TGTGCCAGCAGTAACATACCTGAGCAGTTCTTC.

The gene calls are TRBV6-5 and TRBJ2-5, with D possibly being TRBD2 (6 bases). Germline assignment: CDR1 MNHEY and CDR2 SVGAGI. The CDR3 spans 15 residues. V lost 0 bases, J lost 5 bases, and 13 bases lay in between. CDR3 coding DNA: TGTGCCAGCAGTTACTCGAGCGGGTGGATGGAGACCCAGTACTTC. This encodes CASSYSSGWMETQYF.